Below, 26 T cell receptor beta chains from the same sample are listed, as sequenced in a study of molecular identifiers for immune sequencing clone quantification. MiXCR was run by TCRdb on the PCR reads, yielding one entry per CDR3 protein. The sample includes roughly 630,000 distinct CDR3 sequences, 25% seen only once; the top ten take 0.78%. The sample comprised naive CD8+ T cells from blood, with Jurkat cell RNA spiked in. Subset specified: FACS-sorted CD8+CD4-CCR7+CD45RA+ naive T cells. Source of these receptors: a human donor in good health. Some libraries in this study had Jurkat cell RNA spiked in.

Note on this clonotype: A read error is possible here, since a much larger clone lies one base away. The chain employs TRBV12-3 or TRBV12-4 and TRBJ2-3; the D gene is possibly TRBD1 (5 bases). Between the trimmed V and J ends, which lost 2 bases and 4 bases, there was a span of 10 bases. The CDR3 totals 14 residues. For the CDR3, the DNA is TGTGCCAGCAGTTTATGGACAAATGCAGATACGCAGTATTTT. Its protein is CASSLWTNADTQYF.

Comments on this clonotype: One base away lies a much larger clone, so this may be a sequencing read error. In DNA form, the CDR3 reads TGCGCCAGCAGGCAAGATTGGACAGGGTTCACTGAAGCTTTCTTT. This gives the protein CASRQDWTGFTEAFF. J is TRBJ1-1 and V is TRBV4-3, with TRBD1 matching over 8 bases. Germline loops: CDR1 LGHNA, CDR2 YSLEER. The CDR3 extends over 15 amino acids.

The genes are TRBV10-1 and TRBJ2-3; D is unclear. The CDR3 is made up of 14 amino acids. Per the germline V gene, CDR1 is WNHNN and CDR2 is SYGVQD (reference sequence). V was pared by 6 bases and J by 4 bases, with 14 bases between. The chain's CDR3 is CASSLETSSDTQYF. DNA for the CDR3: TGCGCCAGCAGCCTCGAGACCTCGTCAGATACGCAGTATTTT.

Note on this clonotype: Since a much larger clone is just one base distant, this may be a read error. This sequence joins TRBV20-1 and TRBJ1-1, with D uncertain. Germline assignment: CDR1 DFQATT and CDR2 SNEGSKA (reference sequence). The CDR3 contains 11 residues. The CDR3 sequence is CSARDNTKAFF. The CDR3 bases are TGCAGTGCTAGAGATAACACTAAAGCTTTCTTT.

The chain combines TRBV3-1 with TRBJ2-7, with D possibly TRBD1 on 5 matching bases. V lost 3 bases and J lost 3, with 9 bases in between. This CDR3 spans 13 amino acids. Per the germline V gene, CDR1 is LGHDT and CDR2 is YNNKEL (reference sequence). The CDR3 sequence is CASSHPQGYEQYF. For the CDR3, the DNA is TGTGCCAGCAGCCATCCCCAGGGCTACGAGCAGTACTTC.

The table lists this clonotype with many counts. The rearrangement links TRBV7-6 to TRBJ2-4; D unresolved. The CDR3 is 13 residues long. Deletions cut 1 base from V and 8 bases from J, with 9 bases between. CDR1 is SGHVS, CDR2 FNYEAQ, per germline. The CDR3 loop reads CASSLEWGDIQYF. In nucleotides, the CDR3 is TGTGCCAGCAGCTTAGAATGGGGTGACATTCAGTACTTC.

The rearrangement uses TRBV28 and TRBJ2-4; 7 positions match TRBD1. The CDR3 consists of 14 residues. The germline V gene encodes CDR1 MDHEN and CDR2 SYDVKM. Trimming took 2 bases from V and 8 from J; bases not matched to a gene: 6. The CDR3 here is CASSLLNRGDIQYF. In DNA form, the CDR3 reads TGTGCCAGCAGTTTACTTAACAGGGGCGACATTCAGTACTTC.

Notes on this clonotype: This may stem from a read error, because a much larger clone lies one nucleotide away. This chain's CDR3 is CASNNLQGVNSEAFF. The CDR3 DNA reads TGTGCCAGCAACAACTTACAGGGTGTTAACTCTGAAGCTTTCTTT. V and J are TRBV7-9 and TRBJ1-1; D is perhaps TRBD1 (6 bases). The CDR3 has 15 residues. Between the trimmed V and J ends, which lost 7 bases and 6 bases, there was a span of 21 bases. The V gene's germline CDR1 is SEHNR and CDR2 FQNEAQ (reference sequence).

There are a few counts of this clonotype. V and J are TRBV10-1 and TRBJ2-7; D gene uncertain. The V gene's germline CDR1 is WNHNN and CDR2 SYGVQD (reference sequence). The CDR3 spans 15 residues. V was cut by 6 bases and J by 1 base, with 16 bases left in between. The CDR3 sequence is CASRWLDMDSYEQYF. CDR3 DNA: TGCGCCAGCAGATGGCTGGATATGGATTCCTACGAGCAGTACTTC.

A few counts support this clonotype. The rearrangement joins TRBV19 to TRBJ2-7, with 7 bases that match TRBD1. The germline V gene has CDR1 LNHDA and CDR2 SQIVND (reference sequence). The CDR3 is made up of 14 amino acids. Trimming at V came to 8 bases and at J to 3 bases, leaving 10 bases not matched to a gene. CDR3 loop: CASSAGTVYYEQYF. CDR3 bases: TGTGCCAGTTCCGCCGGGACAGTGTACTACGAGCAGTACTTC.

This clonotype appeared a single time. A much larger clone is a single base away; this may be a read error. J is TRBJ1-4 and V is TRBV18; D unclear. Germline V lookup: CDR1 KGHSH, CDR2 LQKENI. This CDR3 region has 14 residues. CDR3 amino acids: CASAPQDEREKLFF. DNA of the CDR3: TGTGCCAGCGCACCCCAAGACGAAAGGGAAAAACTGTTTTTT.

Remarks on this clonotype: One end of the junction fails to match germline, which may point to a read error. The chain links TRBV4-1 to TRBJ2-7; TRBD2 might be the D (6 bases). The CDR3 spans 14 residues. Germline V gene data show CDR1 as MGHRA and CDR2 as YSYEKL. The CDR3 spells CASSQAPGSYKQYF. In DNA, the CDR3 is TGCGCCAGCAGCCAAGCACCCGGGAGCTACAAGCAGTACTTC.

On this clonotype: This may stem from a read error, because a much larger clone lies one nucleotide away. The chain has TRBV20-1 and TRBJ1-1; D gene unclear. This CDR3 is 15 amino acids long. Trimming took off 0 bases at V and 2 bases at J, with 13 bases between the two ends. Germline assignment: CDR1 DFQATT and CDR2 SNEGSKA (reference sequence). CDR3 sequence: CSAREAGGLNTEAFF. The DNA of the CDR3 is TGCAGTGCTAGAGAGGCAGGCGGATTAAACACTGAAGCTTTCTTT.

Comments on this clonotype: This could be a read error, since a much larger clone is one nucleotide away. The rearrangement uses TRBV6-2 or TRBV6-3 and TRBJ1-1; maybe TRBD1 (5 bases). The V gene's germline CDR1 is MNHEY and CDR2 SVGEGT. Trimming took 9 bases from V and 7 from J, leaving 18 bases between them. The CDR3 is 13 amino acids. For the CDR3, the DNA is TGTGCCAGTCCCTGGGACGAGGAAGATGAAGCTTTCTTT. As protein: CASPWDEEDEAFF.

Here the CDR3 reads CASSYQVQGHEQYF. CDR3 DNA sequence: TGTGCCAGCAGTTATCAAGTACAGGGTCACGAGCAGTACTTC. V is TRBV6-5 and J is TRBJ2-7, with D maybe TRBD1 (6 bases). CDR1 and CDR2 (germline): MNHEY, SVGAGI. The CDR3 spans 14 residues. With 3 bases removed from V and 5 bases from J, the gap between germline ends came to 14 bases.

Remarks on this clonotype: This may be a read error, as it is one base from a much larger clone. CDR3 amino acids: CASSPARLGNTIYF. DNA of the CDR3: TGTGCCAGCAGTCCCGCCAGGCTCGGAAACACCATATATTTT. The rearrangement links TRBV28 to TRBJ1-3; D call uncertain. The CDR3 covers 14 residues. V was cut by 5 bases and J by 4 bases, with 12 bases left in between. From germline, CDR1 is MDHEN and CDR2 SYDVKM. The variable domain in full, with the rest retrieved from reference TRBV28 and TRBJ1-3, is DVKVTQSSRYLVKRTGEKVFLECVQDMDHENMFWYRQDPGLGLRLIYFSYDVKMKEKGDIPEGYSVSREKKERFSLILESASTNQTSMYLCASSPARLGNTIYFGEGSWLTVV.

The CDR3 sequence is CASSFLAPSGSTDTQYF. CDR3 DNA sequence: TGTGCCAGCAGTTTCCTGGCCCCAAGCGGAAGTACAGATACGCAGTATTTT. The J gene is TRBJ2-3, the V gene TRBV27; D is perhaps TRBD2 (5 bases). V was trimmed by 3 bases and J by 3 bases, leaving 19 bases between them. This CDR3 has 17 residues. Germline assignment: CDR1 MNHEY and CDR2 SMNVEV (reference sequence).

The J gene is TRBJ2-2, the V gene TRBV5-3; D may be TRBD2 (5 bases). TRBV5-3 is filed as an ORF, its function uncertain. This CDR3 contains 15 residues. The ends were cut back, 8 bases at V and 1 base at J, with 15 bases in the middle. The CDR3 DNA is TGTGCCAGCAGCCGGGTCGGGATGAACACCGGGGAGCTGTTTTTT. Translating it yields CASSRVGMNTGELFF.

The V call is TRBV29-1, the J call TRBJ2-7; D tentatively fits TRBD1 or TRBD2 (5 bases each). This CDR3 has 16 residues. Trimming cost V 1 base and J 3 bases, with 19 bases left between them. Germline V CDR1 and CDR2: SQVTM, ANQGSEA. The CDR3 nucleotides are TGCAGCGTTGAAGGGGGCGGAGGAATTTCCGACTACGAGCAGTACTTC. Protein: CSVEGGGGISDYEQYF.

V usage is TRBV11-2 and J usage is TRBJ1-1, with a possible D match to TRBD1 (5 bases). Germline CDR1 is SGHAT and CDR2 is FQNNGV. This CDR3 is 15 amino acids long. V was pared by 1 base and J by 0 bases, with 9 bases between. CDR3 in DNA: TGTGCCAGCAGCTTAGGGGGCAGGGTGAACACTGAAGCTTTCTTT. It is translated as CASSLGGRVNTEAFF.

The J gene is TRBJ1-1, the V gene TRBV11-2, with TRBD1 as a possible D gene (5 bases). Trimming took off 6 bases at V and 1 base at J, with 18 bases between the two ends. The length of the CDR3 is 16 residues. Germline-derived CDR1 and CDR2 are SGHAT and FQNNGV. The CDR3: CASRSTEAGKNTEAFF. As DNA, the CDR3 is TGTGCCAGCAGATCTACGGAGGCAGGGAAGAACACTGAAGCTTTCTTT.

Regarding this clonotype: A single base separates this from a much larger clone, so it may be a read error. This chain links TRBV7-9 with TRBJ1-4; weak D call: TRBD1 (5 bases). Germline V gives CDR1 SEHNR, CDR2 FQNEAQ (reference sequence). This CDR3 spans 14 amino acids. The CDR3 is CASSSLNRTGTAGF. The CDR3 nucleotides read TGTGCCAGCAGCTCGCTAAACCGCACCGGGACCGCAGGGTTT.

Concerning this clonotype: This may arise from a read error, as a much more abundant clone is one base away. The chain couples TRBV7-6 to TRBJ2-7, with D possibly being TRBD2 (5 bases). This CDR3 has 13 amino acids. The germline V and J ends were trimmed by 4 bases and 6 bases, with 13 bases remaining between them. CDR1 SGHVS and CDR2 FNYEAQ come from the germline V gene. The DNA for the CDR3 is TGTGCCAGCAGCTACGACCCGGGGAGCGAGCAGTACTTC. Amino acid sequence: CASSYDPGSEQYF.

This clonotype was picked up many times. V and J are TRBV28 and TRBJ1-1; tentative D call: TRBD1 (5 bases). CDR3 length equals 12 residues. The V gene's germline CDR1 is MDHEN and CDR2 SYDVKM. V shed 4 bases and J shed 7 bases, with 10 bases lying between them. CDR3 sequence: CASSSDRHEAFF. In DNA, the CDR3 is TGTGCCAGCAGTTCTGACAGACATGAAGCTTTCTTT.

This clonotype was detected ten times or more. The CDR3, as DNA: TGTGCCAGCAGTTTCTTCGGGAGTGACTCACCCCTCCACTTT. Amino acid sequence: CASSFFGSDSPLHF. This chain uses TRBV28 with TRBJ1-6; D not resolved. V lost 3 bases and J 10 bases, leaving 13 bases between the germline ends. This CDR3 contains 14 residues. The germline V gene has CDR1 MDHEN and CDR2 SYDVKM.

Turning to this clonotype: Since a much larger clone is just one base distant, this may be a read error. The chain employs TRBV29-1 and TRBJ2-2; 7 nucleotides align to TRBD2. With 0 bases clipped from V and 5 bases from J, the junction kept 9 bases outside the gene matches. The V gene's germline CDR1 is SQVTM and CDR2 ANQGSEA. The CDR3 length is 16 residues. The CDR3 here is CSVEETSLRGTGELFF. The DNA for the CDR3 is TGCAGCGTTGAAGAGACTAGCTTAAGAGGGACCGGGGAGCTGTTTTTT.